This entry features one T cell receptor (beta chain) sequence. Which antigen it targets is not known. One base away there is no much larger clone; base qualities are not given. This specimen comes from a study of Graves' ophthalmopathy and Graves' hyperthyroidism (dated by TCRdb to the late 2010s). Regarding the study in general: Peripheral blood was collected at initial diagnosis, before any treatment. The study used TCR beta repertoire signatures to distinguish Graves' ophthalmopathy from Graves' hyperthyroidism and to predict progression to ophthalmopathy. In total, 135 blood samples were TCR-sequenced: around 42 ophthalmopathy, under 85 hyperthyroidism and approximately 17 hyperthyroidism-to-ophthalmopathy patients. To explore V-J signatures distinguishing ophthalmopathy from hyperthyroidism, a discovery set of under 110 patients (around 42 ophthalmopathy, 57 stable hyperthyroidism) was enrolled. For independent validation, a separate cohort was made up of 18 to 20 hyperthyroidism patients plus 17 patients who later progressed from hyperthyroidism to ophthalmopathy. T-cell repertoires of thyroid tissue and blood were compared in several hyperthyroidism patients. Once sampling was done, hyperthyroidism patients were given methimazole at a starting dose of 30 mg daily, while ophthalmopathy patients were given high-dose intravenous methylprednisolone. The 85 to 100 discovery patients were randomly split 7:3 into training and test sets.

Overall results and qualifications from the work: In validation, the model predicted ophthalmopathy progression with 70.59% sensitivity and around 72% specificity; fewer than 15 predicted patients were CT-confirmed with GO in a median of around 6 months. In cross-validation, the 13-signature model distinguished ophthalmopathy from stable hyperthyroidism with 85% to 90% sensitivity and around 82% specificity, and in the test set the corresponding values were approximately 80% and 68%. Most of the expanded thyroid clonotypes with a frequency above 0.001 were also detected in blood, and it was suggested that the thyroid immune response may be reflected by blood repertoires. No statistical method was used to predetermine the sample size, and group allocation was not hidden from the investigators.

Hyperthyroidism was defined as stable when no progression to ophthalmopathy occurred within 18 months of follow-up. Hyperthyroidism patients were newly diagnosed, with disease duration under 2 months, and aged 18 to 65 years. Anyone with other autoimmune diseases, uncontrolled infections, pregnancy or lactation was excluded from the study. Clinical symptoms, serum thyroxine, TRAb, thyroid ultrasound and orbital computed tomography were used for diagnosis. Using Ficoll-Paque density gradient centrifugation, PBMCs were isolated from 9.5 to 10 ml of fresh peripheral blood. Total RNA was extracted using Trizol reagent, and RNA quality was checked on an Agilent 2100 Bioanalyzer. TCR beta CDR3 regions were amplified from RNA transcripts for repertoire sequencing. HTBI primers and the Qiagen OneStep RT-PCR kit were used in a first-round RT-PCR, which was followed by a second-round multiplex PCR, size selection and purification. Libraries were sequenced on an Illumina HiSeq2000 using paired-end 100 bp reads. In the paper's pipeline: SOAPnuke was used to process the reads, throwing out any read that had adapters, had uncalled bases, had a mean Phred below 15, or lacked an exact constant-primer or identifier match. COPE v1.2.5 was used to merge the high-quality paired reads. Clonotypes were defined as unique nucleotide sequences and were aligned to IMGT TRB V, D and J references using MiTCR v1.1. Analysis was restricted to V-J combinations with a frequency above 0.0001, which covered about 99% of repertoires. A TCR clonal expansion and chaos score per V-J combination was defined as the ratio of F50 clonal expansion to chaos observed in the TCRdist matrix. Welch's t-statistics and random forest were used to reduce the features to approximately 13 V-J combinations, which were then used as input to a naive Bayes classifier. The similarity between thyroid and blood repertoires was quantified using the Morisita-Horn index. The public reads were reprocessed in TCRdb via fastp at Q25 and MiXCR, keeping in-frame beta chains. One record per CDR3 amino acid sequence lists the most common genes and DNA. In this record, the V and J calls reflect TCRdb's handling and not the investigators' own analysis. This sample is represented by hundreds of thousands of distinct CDR3 sequences; around a fifth of them were singletons. The ten largest account for 2.5% to 3.5% of the sample.

Trimming costs V 5 bases and J 7 bases, and their ends lie 14 bases apart. Inclusive of the bounding cysteine and phenylalanine, the CDR3 is 13 residues long. Of the read, only the CDR3 DNA is kept; its 39 bases are in frame from base 1. CDR1 and CDR2 are read off the germline V gene as SGHAT and FQNNGV. Sequenced material: peripheral blood. The TCR sequence derives from a woman aged 18-35 years with stable Graves' hyperthyroidism. Donor details come from another sample of the same person, matched by shared clones. The chain is encoded by TRBV11-2 joined to TRBJ1-2, with a weak D call of TRBD1 (5 bases match). The CDR3 protein: CASSPNSGGGYTF. At the DNA level, the sequence is TGTGCCAGCAGCCCAAACTCCGGGGGTGGCTACACCTTC.